This T cell receptor beta chain was sequenced in a study of CD8+ T cells in alopecia areata. It was cDNA, reverse transcribed from extracted RNA, that served as the sequencing template. TCRdb's table, derived via immunoSEQ multiplex PCR, lists solely in-frame clones and lacks some. This table holds 100,000 to 150,000 clones, over 50% found once. The CDR3 spans 14 residues. The V end lost 3 bases, the J end lost 6 bases, and 12 bases lay between the germline ends. The germline CDR1 and CDR2 sequences are SNHLY and FYNNEI. The chain uses TRBV2 and TRBJ1-5; the D gene is possibly TRBD1 (6 bases). This TCR was sampled from a human donor with alopecia areata. The sample was CD4+ T cells sorted from blood, taken at week 0. The CDR3 region is CASSEGQGRQPQHF. The CDR3 nucleotides are TGTGCCAGCAGTGAGGGGCAGGGGCGTCAGCCCCAGCATTTT.